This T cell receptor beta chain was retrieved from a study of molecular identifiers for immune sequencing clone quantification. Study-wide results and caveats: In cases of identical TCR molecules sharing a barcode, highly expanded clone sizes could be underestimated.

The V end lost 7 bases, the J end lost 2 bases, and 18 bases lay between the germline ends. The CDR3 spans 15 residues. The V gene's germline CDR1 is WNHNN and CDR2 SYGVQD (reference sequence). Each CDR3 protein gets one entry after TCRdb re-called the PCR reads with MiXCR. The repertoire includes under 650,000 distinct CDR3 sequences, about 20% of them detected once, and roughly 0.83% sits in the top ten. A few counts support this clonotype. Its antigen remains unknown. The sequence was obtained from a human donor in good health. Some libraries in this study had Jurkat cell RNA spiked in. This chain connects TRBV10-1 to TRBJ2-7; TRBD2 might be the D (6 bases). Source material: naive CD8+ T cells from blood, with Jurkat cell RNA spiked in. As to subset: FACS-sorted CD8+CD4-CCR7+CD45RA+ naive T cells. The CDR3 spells CASMGRLGPTYEQYF. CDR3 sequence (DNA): TGCGCCAGCATGGGGAGGCTAGGTCCTACCTACGAGCAGTACTTC.